This TCR beta chain was sequenced for a study of T cell changes during pregnancy in multiple sclerosis. Generated by immunoSEQ multiplex PCR, the TCRdb table keeps only in-frame clones and is missing some. The data show approximately 32,000 clones, 75% to 90% seen once. The receptor comes from a female donor with multiple sclerosis, enrolled in a pregnancy study. The sample was CD8+ T cells from peripheral blood mononuclear cells, taken in the second trimester of pregnancy.

CDR3 sequence: CASSASSGRIYEQYF. CDR3 nucleotide sequence: TGTGCCAGCAGCGCGTCTAGCGGGAGAATATACGAGCAGTACTTC. The chain carries TRBV7-9 and TRBJ2-7; 10 bases match TRBD2. Trimming took 5 bases from V and 4 from J; bases not matched to a gene: 8. Germline-derived CDR1 and CDR2 are SEHNR and FQNEAQ (reference sequence). This CDR3 is 15 amino acids long.